This T cell receptor beta chain appears in the sequencing data of a study of T cell responses to AZD1222 COVID-19 vaccine. Study outcomes and limitations: Regions 160-218 and 743-854 held dominance among vaccine-associated CD4 TCRs, which spanned spike. Donors skewed white British and female; clonal diversity was possibly underestimated.

This clone appeared a single time. The antigen remains undetermined. Sequenced by immunoSEQ multiplex PCR; TCRdb stores in-frame clones only, minus some. Of some 100,000 clones listed, 86% were seen once; the top ten hold approximately 16%. This sequence was found in an adult who received the AZD1222 COVID-19 vaccine. This specimen consisted of peripheral blood, obtained 28 days after the second AZD1222 dose.

CDR3 DNA: TGCGCCAGCAGCCAAGACGGGACAGGGGGACGCACAGATACGCAGTATTTT. It is translated as CASSQDGTGGRTDTQYF. The chain links TRBV4-1 to TRBJ2-3; 11 bases match TRBD1. The trim removed 0 bases at V and 1 base at J, leaving 3 bases unmatched. The CDR3 runs to 17 residues. Germline CDR1 and CDR2: MGHRA and YSYEKL.